Given below is one T cell receptor (beta chain) in context. The antigen remains undetermined. Whole-study findings and limits: The larger cohort examined one V-J beta rearrangement, not whole repertoires.

After constant-region reverse-primer amplification, full-length variable regions underwent semi-nested PCR with Nested Universal Primer A. TCRdb ran MiXCR on the 5' RACE reads and lists one entry per CDR3 protein. This sample has about 62,000 distinct CDR3 sequences; about 31% occur once, and the top ten carry over 2%. Material: tumor-infiltrating naive CD4+ T cells sorted from the breast tumor. Subset reported: naive CD4+ T cells, CD4+CD45RA+CD25-. The receptor comes from a female donor with breast cancer.

This CDR3 is CSAARGLDTEAFF. In DNA, the CDR3 is TGCAGTGCTGCCCGGGGTCTGGACACTGAAGCTTTCTTT. The V call is TRBV20-1, the J call TRBJ1-1; no clear D. The CDR3 runs to 13 residues. The germline gives CDR1 DFQATT, CDR2 SNEGSKA (reference sequence). Trimming shortened V by 5 bases and J by 3 bases, and 13 bases separated the two germline ends.